Given below is one T cell receptor (beta chain) in context. Its antigen remains unidentified. Relative to the germline gene, one junction end is altered; a read error may explain this. This specimen comes from a study of cytomegalovirus exposure and HLA in healthy donors. The study's findings and limits: A later analysis found that most CMV-associated TCR beta chains appeared HLA-restricted.

Germline CDR1 and CDR2: SGHVS and FNYEAQ. This CDR3 is 13 amino acids long. Donors showed nominal health when sampled, although they likely had unrecorded immune exposures. Primers for the PCR totalled 60 Vbeta and 13 Jbeta. Assay: immunoSEQ multiplex PCR; the TCRdb copy retains only in-frame clones and omits some. The sample lists about 250,000 clones; around 80% were seen once. Sequenced: PBMCs. The rearrangement joins TRBV7-6 to TRBJ2-3; D gene uncertain. This receptor was obtained from a boy between 10 and 17 years old in good health and CMV-seronegative. CDR3 protein: CASSSAGRAALRF. The CDR3 DNA is TGTGCCAGCAGCTCAGCTGGGCGAGCCGCCCTCCGTTTT.